This T cell receptor (beta chain) was sequenced in a study of cytomegalovirus exposure and HLA in healthy donors. General observations from the study: Rarity marked most TCR sequences, yet some public TCRs occurred in many donors.

A word on this clone: Its target is unknown.

The V and J ends lost 6 bases and 1 base, in that order; junction bases with no gene match: 12. CDR1 is SGHRS, CDR2 YFSETQ, per germline. This CDR3 comprises 16 residues. PCR used 60 Vbeta primers and 13 Jbeta primers. Sequencing used immunoSEQ multiplex PCR; TCRdb keeps in-frame clones, though not all of them. Of 90,000 to 120,000 clones in the sample, 76% were seen once. This receptor was taken from a woman aged 50 to 60 in good health and CMV-seropositive. The chain is built from TRBV5-1 and TRBJ1-2; 7 nucleotides agree with TRBD1. The specimen was PBMCs. CDR3 coding DNA: TGCGCCAGCACCCCGGGGACAGCCTCCCTTAACTATGGCTACACCTTC. This gives the protein CASTPGTASLNYGYTF.